The 5 T cell receptor beta chains below come from one sample, sequenced in a study of CD8+CD57+ T cells in acquired aplastic anemia. The study profiled TCR beta VDJ and CDR3 using genomic DNA as template. A single record per CDR3 protein comes from TCRdb applying MiXCR to the reads. The table has hundreds of thousands of distinct CDR3 sequences, 56% seen once. Patients selected for sequencing had displayed CD8+CD57+ cell expansion by flow cytometry. Sequenced input: sorted CD4+, CD8+, or CD8+CD57+ T cells (not recorded which) from PBMCs. These receptor sequences come from a human donor with aplastic anemia.

This clonotype was seen repeatedly, ten times or more. J is TRBJ1-4 and V is TRBV10-1, with 7 bases matching TRBD1. The V gene end was trimmed by 5 bases and the J gene end by 2 bases; junction bases not matched to a gene: 2. The length of the CDR3 is 14 residues. Germline V lookup: CDR1 WNHNN, CDR2 SYGVQD (reference sequence). In DNA, the CDR3 is TGCGCCAGCAGTCCCAGGGGGACTAATGAAAAACTGTTTTTT. Translation gives CASSPRGTNEKLFF.

This chain links TRBV19 with TRBJ1-6; maybe TRBD1 (6 bases). This CDR3 is 15 amino acids long. Germline V lookup: CDR1 LNHDA, CDR2 SQIVND (reference sequence). The V end lost 6 bases, the J end lost 8 bases, and 17 bases lay between the germline ends. The CDR3 DNA reads TGTGCCAGTAGCGTAACAGGGCCGGAAGATTCACCCCTCCACTTT. The encoded protein is CASSVTGPEDSPLHF.

This clonotype has only a few counts. The chain links TRBV2 to TRBJ2-7; 7 bases line up with TRBD1. This CDR3 is 15 amino acids long. The germline V gene has CDR1 SNHLY and CDR2 FYNNEI. Trimming took 3 bases from V and 5 from J; bases not matched to a gene: 10. CDR3 nucleotides: TGTGCCAGCAGTGAGGAGAGGGGGCAGTGGAACGAGCAGTACTTC. Translation gives CASSEERGQWNEQYF.

This clonotype was picked up one time. The rearrangement joins TRBV5-1 to TRBJ1-1; D perhaps matches TRBD1 (5 bases). The CDR3 is 14 amino acids. V was cut by 0 bases and J by 5 bases, with 11 bases left in between. Germline V gene lookup returns CDR1 SGHRS and CDR2 YFSETQ. The chain's CDR3 is CASSLEVWGTEAFF. The CDR3 nucleotides are TGCGCCAGCAGCTTGGAGGTGTGGGGGACTGAAGCTTTCTTT.

V and J are TRBV7-9 and TRBJ2-7; D uncertain. Trimming removed 8 bases at V and 2 bases at J, with 10 bases between. In germline, CDR1 is SEHNR, CDR2 FQNEAQ (reference sequence). The CDR3 loop spans 12 amino acids. CDR3 sequence reads: CASAAEPYEQYF. The CDR3 bases are TGTGCCAGCGCTGCGGAACCCTACGAGCAGTACTTC.